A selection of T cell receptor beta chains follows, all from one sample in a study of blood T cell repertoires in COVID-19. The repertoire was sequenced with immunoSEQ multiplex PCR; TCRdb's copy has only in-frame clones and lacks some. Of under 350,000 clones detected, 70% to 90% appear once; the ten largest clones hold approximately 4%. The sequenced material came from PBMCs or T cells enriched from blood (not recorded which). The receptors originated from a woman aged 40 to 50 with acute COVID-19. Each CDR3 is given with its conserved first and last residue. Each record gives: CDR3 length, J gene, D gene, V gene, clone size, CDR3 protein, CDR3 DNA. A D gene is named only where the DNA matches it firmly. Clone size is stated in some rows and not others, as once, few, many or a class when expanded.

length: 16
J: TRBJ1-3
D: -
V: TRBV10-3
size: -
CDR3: CAISESAGDSGNTIYF
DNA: TGTGCCATCAGTGAGTCGGCAGGGGACTCTGGAAACACCATATATTTT

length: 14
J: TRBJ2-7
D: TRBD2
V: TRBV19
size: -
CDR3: CASKDSGRSYEQYF
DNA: TGTGCCAGTAAGGATAGCGGGCGCTCCTACGAGCAGTACTTC

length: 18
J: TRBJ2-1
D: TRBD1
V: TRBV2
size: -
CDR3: CASKLRYIQGARYNEQFF
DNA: TGTGCCAGCAAACTCCGATATATACAGGGGGCGCGGTACAATGAGCAGTTCTTC

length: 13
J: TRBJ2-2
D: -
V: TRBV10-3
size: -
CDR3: CAISLSETGELFF
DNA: TGTGCCATCAGCCTTAGCGAAACCGGGGAGCTGTTTTTT

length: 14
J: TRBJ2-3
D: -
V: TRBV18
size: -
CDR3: CASSLSAGSDTQYF
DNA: TGTGCCAGCTCACTCAGCGCAGGGTCAGATACGCAGTATTTT

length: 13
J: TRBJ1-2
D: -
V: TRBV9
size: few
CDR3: CASSVAGNYGYTF
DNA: TGTGCCAGCAGCGTAGCCGGTAACTATGGCTACACCTTC

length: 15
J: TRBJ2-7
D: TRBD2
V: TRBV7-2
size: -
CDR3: CASSSPSGGSYEQYF
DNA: TGTGCCAGCAGCTCACCTAGCGGGGGGTCCTACGAGCAGTACTTC

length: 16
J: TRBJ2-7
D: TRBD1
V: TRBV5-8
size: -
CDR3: CASSIMTGSSSYEQYF
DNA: TGTGCCAGCAGCATAATGACAGGGTCGAGCTCCTACGAGCAGTACTTC

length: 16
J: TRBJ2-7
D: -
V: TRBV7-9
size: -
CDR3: CASSLRWTDKNYEQYF
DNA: TGTGCCAGCAGCTTAAGATGGACAGACAAGAATTACGAGCAGTACTTC

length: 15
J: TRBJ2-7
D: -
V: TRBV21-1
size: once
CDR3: CASSVGTPLSYEQYF
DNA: TGTGCCAGCAGCGTCGGGACACCACTCTCCTACGAGCAGTACTTC

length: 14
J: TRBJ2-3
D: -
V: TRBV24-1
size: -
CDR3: CATSDFVTGDTQYF
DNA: TGTGCCACCAGTGATTTCGTAACAGGGGATACGCAGTATTTT

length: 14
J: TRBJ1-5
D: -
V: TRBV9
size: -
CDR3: CASSVGAFNQPQHF
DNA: TGTGCCAGCAGCGTAGGTGCGTTCAATCAGCCCCAGCATTTT

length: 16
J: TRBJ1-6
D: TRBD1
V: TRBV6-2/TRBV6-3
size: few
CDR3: CASSQGEQAIGSPLHF
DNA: TGTGCCAGCAGCCAGGGGGAGCAGGCGATCGGTTCACCCCTCCACTTT

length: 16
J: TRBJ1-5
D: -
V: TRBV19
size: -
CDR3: CASSIWAGAYNQPQHF
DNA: TGTGCCAGTAGTATATGGGCAGGGGCGTACAATCAGCCCCAGCATTTT

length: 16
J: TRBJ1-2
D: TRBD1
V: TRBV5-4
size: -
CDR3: CASSLAGGQANYGYTF
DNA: TGTGCCAGCAGCTTGGCAGGGGGCCAAGCTAACTATGGCTACACCTTC

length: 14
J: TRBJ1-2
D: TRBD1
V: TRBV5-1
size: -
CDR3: CASSTRDRGYGYTF
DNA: TGCGCCAGCAGCACCCGGGACAGGGGCTATGGCTACACCTTC

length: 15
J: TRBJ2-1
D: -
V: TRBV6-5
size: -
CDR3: CASSRGRTGDNEQFF
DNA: TGTGCCAGCAGTCGCGGTCGTACAGGTGACAATGAGCAGTTCTTC

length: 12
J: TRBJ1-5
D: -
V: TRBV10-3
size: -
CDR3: CAISEAQGPQHF
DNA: TGTGCCATCAGTGAGGCACAGGGGCCCCAGCATTTT

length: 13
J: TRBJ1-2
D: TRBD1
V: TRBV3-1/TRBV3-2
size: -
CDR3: CASSPDRSAGYTF
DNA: TGTGCCAGCAGCCCGGACAGGTCGGCTGGCTACACCTTC

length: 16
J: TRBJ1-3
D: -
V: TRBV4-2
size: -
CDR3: CASSQDVLGGGNTIYF
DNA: TGTGCCAGCAGCCAAGATGTACTAGGGGGTGGAAACACCATATATTTT

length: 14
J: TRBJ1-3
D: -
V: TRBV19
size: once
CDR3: CASSVQHSGNTIYF
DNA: TGTGCCAGTAGTGTACAGCACTCTGGAAACACCATATATTTT

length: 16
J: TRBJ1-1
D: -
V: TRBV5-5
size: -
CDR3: CASSLTGTGMNTEAFF
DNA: TGTGCCAGCAGCTTGACGGGAACTGGAATGAACACTGAAGCTTTCTTT

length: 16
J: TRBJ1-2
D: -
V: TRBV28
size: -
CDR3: CASSPRVGVGGISYTF
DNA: TGTGCCAGCAGTCCCCGGGTAGGCGTGGGGGGGATCAGCTACACCTTC

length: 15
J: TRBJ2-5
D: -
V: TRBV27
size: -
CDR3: CASSLSPQTGGTQYF
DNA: TGTGCCAGCAGTTTATCCCCCCAGACGGGTGGGACCCAGTACTTC

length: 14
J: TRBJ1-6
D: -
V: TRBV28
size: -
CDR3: CASSFAGYNSPLHF
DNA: TGTGCCAGCAGTTTTGCAGGCTATAATTCACCCCTCCACTTT

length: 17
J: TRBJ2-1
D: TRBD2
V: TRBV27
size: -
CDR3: CASSSSAAGTRIGEQFF
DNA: TGTGCCAGCAGTTCATCAGCAGCCGGGACTAGAATTGGGGAGCAGTTCTTC

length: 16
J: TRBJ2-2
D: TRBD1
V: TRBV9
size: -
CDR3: CASSALKGQGTGELFF
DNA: TGTGCCAGCAGCGCCCTAAAGGGACAGGGGACCGGGGAGCTGTTTTTT

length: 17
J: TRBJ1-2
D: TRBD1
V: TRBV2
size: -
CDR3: CASSEVPGGRDNYGYTF
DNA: TGTGCCAGCAGTGAGGTCCCAGGGGGCCGGGATAACTATGGCTACACCTTC

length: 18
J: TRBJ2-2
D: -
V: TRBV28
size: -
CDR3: CASSHAARRDGNTGELFF
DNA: TGTGCCAGCAGCCACGCCGCGCGGCGGGACGGGAACACCGGGGAGCTGTTTTTT

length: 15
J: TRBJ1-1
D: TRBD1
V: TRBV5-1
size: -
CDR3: CASSLVTGVNTEAFF
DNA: TGCGCCAGCAGCTTGGTTACAGGGGTGAACACTGAAGCTTTCTTT

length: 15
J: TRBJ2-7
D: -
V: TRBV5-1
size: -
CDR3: CATTYQPGNSYEQYF
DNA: TGCGCCACCACATACCAACCGGGAAATTCCTACGAGCAGTACTTC

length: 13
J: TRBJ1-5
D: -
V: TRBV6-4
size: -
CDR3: CASSVRDGQPQHF
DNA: TGTGCCAGCAGTGTCAGGGATGGACAGCCCCAGCATTTT

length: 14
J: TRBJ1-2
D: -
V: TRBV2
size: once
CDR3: CASNLRTASYGYTF
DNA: TGTGCCAGCAACCTACGGACAGCCTCCTATGGCTACACCTTC

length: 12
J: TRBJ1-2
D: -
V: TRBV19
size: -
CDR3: CASSLAVRAPTF
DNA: TGTGCCAGTAGCCTGGCTGTGAGGGCGCCCACCTTC

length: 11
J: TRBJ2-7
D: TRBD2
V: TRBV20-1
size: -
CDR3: CSSASGHEQYF
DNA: TGCAGTAGCGCTAGCGGCCACGAGCAGTACTTC

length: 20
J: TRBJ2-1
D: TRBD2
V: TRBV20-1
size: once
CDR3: CSASPSEVLAGVSSYNEQFF
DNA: TGCAGTGCTAGTCCCTCGGAGGTACTAGCGGGGGTGAGCTCCTACAATGAGCAGTTCTTC

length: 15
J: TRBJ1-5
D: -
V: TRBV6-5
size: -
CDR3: CASSYSPGVGQPQHF
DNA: TGTGCCAGCAGTTACTCTCCGGGAGTAGGGCAGCCCCAGCATTTT

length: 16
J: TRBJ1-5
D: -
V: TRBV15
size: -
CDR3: CATSRVRSAGNQPQHF
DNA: TGTGCCACCAGCAGAGTTAGGTCAGCCGGGAATCAGCCCCAGCATTTT

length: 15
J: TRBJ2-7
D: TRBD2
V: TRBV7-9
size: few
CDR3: CASSLGGISSYEQYF
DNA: TGTGCCAGCAGCCTGGGGGGGATCAGCTCCTACGAGCAGTACTTC

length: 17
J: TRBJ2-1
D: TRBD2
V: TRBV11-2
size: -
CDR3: CASSHGLAGGTYNEQFF
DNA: TGTGCCAGCAGCCATGGACTAGCGGGAGGTACTTACAATGAGCAGTTCTTC

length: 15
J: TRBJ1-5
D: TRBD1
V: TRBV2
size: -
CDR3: CASSRDRGGNQPQHF
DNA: TGTGCCAGCAGTAGGGACAGGGGAGGCAATCAGCCCCAGCATTTT

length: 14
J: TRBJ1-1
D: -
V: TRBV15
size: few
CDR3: CATSTRLGDTEAFF
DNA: TGTGCCACCAGCACGCGTCTAGGGGACACTGAAGCTTTCTTT

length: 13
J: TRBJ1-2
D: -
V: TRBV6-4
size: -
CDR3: CASSKVRVWGYTF
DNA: TGTGCCAGCAGTAAGGTCAGGGTTTGGGGCTACACCTTC

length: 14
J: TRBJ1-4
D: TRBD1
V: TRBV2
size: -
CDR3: CASSKDRGSEKLFF
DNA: TGTGCCAGCAGTAAAGACAGGGGGAGTGAAAAACTGTTTTTT

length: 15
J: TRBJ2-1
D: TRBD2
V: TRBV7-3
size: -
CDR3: CASSFNGLAGDEQFF
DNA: TGTGCCAGCAGCTTTAACGGACTAGCGGGGGATGAGCAGTTCTTC

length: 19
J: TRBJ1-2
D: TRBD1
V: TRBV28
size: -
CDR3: CASHSFIRDRRVYGYGYTF
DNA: TGTGCCAGCCACAGTTTTATACGGGACAGGAGGGTTTACGGCTATGGCTACACCTTC

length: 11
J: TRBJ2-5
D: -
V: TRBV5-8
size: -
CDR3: CASSLRETQYF
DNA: TGTGCCAGCAGCCTACGAGAGACCCAGTACTTC

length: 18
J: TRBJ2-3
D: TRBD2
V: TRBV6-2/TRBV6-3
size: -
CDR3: CASSTPGLAANSTDTQYF
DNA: TGTGCCAGCAGTACGCCGGGACTAGCGGCGAATAGCACAGATACGCAGTATTTT

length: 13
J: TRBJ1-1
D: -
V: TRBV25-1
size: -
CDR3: CASSEGGGHEAFF
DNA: TGTGCCAGCAGTGAAGGGGGGGGGCATGAAGCTTTCTTT